The 10 T cell receptor beta chains presented below share a single source sample, sequenced in a study of blood T cell repertoires in COVID-19. The protocol was immunoSEQ multiplex PCR, while the TCRdb copy is restricted to in-frame clones and leaves out a portion. In the table there are tens of thousands of clones, nearly 85% of which are singletons. Source material: peripheral blood. The receptor set was obtained from a woman in her sixties or seventies with acute or convalescent COVID-19.

The J gene is TRBJ1-1, the V gene TRBV29-1, with D possibly matching TRBD1 (6 bases). The CDR3 extends over 13 amino acids. CDR1 is SQVTM, CDR2 ANQGSEA, per germline. Trimming removed 3 bases from V and 4 bases from J, with 12 bases in between. In DNA form, the CDR3 reads TGCAGCGTTGATGAAGCCAGGGGCACTGAAGCTTTCTTT. The encoded protein is CSVDEARGTEAFF.

The chain carries TRBV9 and TRBJ2-7; maybe TRBD1 (5 bases). V dropped 3 bases and J dropped 5 bases, with 18 bases sitting between them. Germline V gives CDR1 SGDLS, CDR2 YYNGEE. The CDR3 extends over 15 amino acids. CDR3 region: CASSASTAPGDEQYF. CDR3 nucleotides: TGTGCCAGCAGCGCCTCGACAGCTCCTGGGGACGAGCAGTACTTC.

The chain employs TRBV7-2 and TRBJ1-2; weak D call: TRBD1 (5 bases). Germline loops: CDR1 SGHTA, CDR2 FQGNSA. Trimming left V 6 bases short and J 1 base short, with 9 bases between. CDR3 length: 13 residues. The CDR3 sequence: CASRPDSNYGYTF. DNA of the CDR3: TGTGCCAGCAGACCAGACAGTAACTATGGCTACACCTTC.

V and J are TRBV3-1 (or the pseudogene TRBV3-2) and TRBJ2-3; 11 nucleotides match TRBD2. V lost 3 bases to trimming and J lost 2 bases; unmatched junction nucleotides: 7. The CDR3 length is 17 residues. Germline V gene sequence: CDR1 LGHDT, CDR2 YNNKEL (reference sequence). CDR3 nucleotide sequence: TGTGCCAGCAGCCAGGGGAGACTAGCGGGGTTCACAGATACGCAGTATTTT. Protein: CASSQGRLAGFTDTQYF.

This clone was observed a few times. The V and J genes are TRBV30 and TRBJ1-5; 11 nucleotides align to TRBD1. This CDR3 has 15 residues. Germline loops: CDR1 GTSNPN, CDR2 SVGIG (reference sequence). The junction had 7 bases not matched to a gene; V was cut back by 3 bases and J by 6 bases. CDR3 in DNA: TGTGCCTGGAGCCGGACAGGGGGCGTGGGTCAGCCCCAGCATTTT. Protein sequence: CAWSRTGGVGQPQHF.

This clone has just one count. The chain links TRBV5-1 to TRBJ2-7; D unresolved. Germline V gene lookup returns CDR1 SGHRS and CDR2 YFSETQ. Trimming took off 1 base at V and 6 bases at J, with 14 bases between the two ends. The CDR3 loop spans 14 amino acids. The CDR3 DNA is TGCGCCAGCAGCTTGTTGGCGTCTCCGGGCGAGCAGTACTTC. The encoded protein is CASSLLASPGEQYF.

The chain recombines TRBV29-1 with TRBJ1-2; no firm D call. V was clipped by 5 bases and J by 6 bases, with 13 bases between them. Per the germline V gene, CDR1 is SQVTM and CDR2 is ANQGSEA. The CDR3 is 12 residues long. The DNA for the CDR3 is TGCAGCGTTTATCTAGCGAGCGATGGCTACACCTTC. Its protein product is CSVYLASDGYTF.

J is TRBJ1-2 and V is TRBV14; a weak D match, TRBD1 (6 bases). CDR1 is SGHDN and CDR2 is FVKESK in the germline V gene. The CDR3 totals 14 residues. V shed 2 bases and J shed 7 bases, with 14 bases lying between them. The CDR3 region has the DNA TGTGCCAGCAGCCAATCCGTACAGGGCGGTGGCTACACCTTC. Its protein product is CASSQSVQGGGYTF.

This chain uses TRBV7-8 with TRBJ1-5; D is undetermined. The germline gives CDR1 SGHVS, CDR2 FQNEAQ. The CDR3 spans 13 residues. The V end was cut by 5 bases, the J end by 4 bases, with 9 bases between. The CDR3 here is CASSGSGNQPQHF. CDR3 sequence (DNA): TGTGCCAGCAGCGGGTCGGGAAATCAGCCCCAGCATTTT.

The CDR3 DNA reads as TGCGCCAGTAGACGACAGCCTACTAACTATGGCTACACCTTC. This codes for CASRRQPTNYGYTF. V and J are TRBV5-1 and TRBJ1-2, with D perhaps matching TRBD1 (5 bases). CDR3 length: 14 amino acids. V was trimmed by 8 bases and J by 0 bases, leaving 14 bases between them. Germline V gene lookup returns CDR1 SGHRS and CDR2 YFSETQ.